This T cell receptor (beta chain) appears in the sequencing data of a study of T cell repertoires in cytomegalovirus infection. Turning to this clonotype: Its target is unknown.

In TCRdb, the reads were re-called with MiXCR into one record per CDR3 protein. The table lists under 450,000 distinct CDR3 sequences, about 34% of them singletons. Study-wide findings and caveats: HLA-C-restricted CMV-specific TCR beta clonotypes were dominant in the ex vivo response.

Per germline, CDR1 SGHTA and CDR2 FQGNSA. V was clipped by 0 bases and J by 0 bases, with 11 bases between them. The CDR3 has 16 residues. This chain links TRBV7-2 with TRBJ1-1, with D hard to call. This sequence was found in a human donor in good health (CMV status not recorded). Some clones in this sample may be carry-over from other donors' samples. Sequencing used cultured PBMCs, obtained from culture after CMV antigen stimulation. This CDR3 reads CASSLAITSLNTEAFF. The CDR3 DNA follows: TGTGCCAGCAGCTTAGCGATTACTTCCCTGAACACTGAAGCTTTCTTT.